A single T cell receptor beta chain is shown here with its context. This entry belongs to a study of cytomegalovirus exposure and HLA in healthy donors. The V gene's germline CDR1 is MNHEY and CDR2 SVGAGI. V gave up 6 bases and J gave up 0 bases, with 9 bases separating them. The CDR3 covers 13 residues. Primers: 60 Vbeta forward and 13 Jbeta reverse. Measured with immunoSEQ multiplex PCR; TCRdb has only the in-frame clones, and not every one. The sample carries tens of thousands of clones, just under 85% recorded once. Sequenced sample: PBMCs. The sequence was obtained from a woman between 18 and 30 years old in good health and CMV-seropositive. The rearrangement links TRBV6-5 to TRBJ2-7, with D tentatively TRBD1 (6 bases). CDR3 region: CASSMDSSYEQYF. For the CDR3, the DNA is TGTGCCAGCAGCATGGACAGCTCCTACGAGCAGTACTTC.